Included here is one T cell receptor (beta chain) sequence, with context. The entry originates in a study of blood T cell repertoires in COVID-19. Repertoires were generated with immunoSEQ multiplex PCR, while TCRdb's copy carries only in-frame clones and drops some. The repertoire has under 95,000 clones, about nine tenths of them found once; the top ten carry around 6.3%. Germline CDR1 SGHTS, CDR2 YDEGEE. The CDR3 is 13 amino acids. Deletions cut 4 bases from V and 7 bases from J, with 14 bases between. The genes are TRBV5-8 and TRBJ1-2; D is unclear. Sequences were obtained from peripheral blood. The sequence was obtained from a woman aged 45-59 years with acute or convalescent COVID-19. This CDR3 is CASSLRVQSGYTF. For the CDR3, the DNA is TGTGCCAGCAGCCTCCGGGTGCAAAGTGGCTACACCTTC. Complete variable domain (other parts from reference TRBV5-8 and TRBJ1-2): EAGVTQSPTHLIKTRGQQATLRCSPISGHTSVYWYQQALGLGLQFLLWYDEGEERNRGNFPPRFSGRQFPNYSSELNVNALELEDSALYLCASSLRVQSGYTFGSGTRLTVV.